A selection of T cell receptor beta chains follows, all from one sample in a study of T cell responses to AZD1222 COVID-19 vaccine. Repertoires were generated with immunoSEQ multiplex PCR, while TCRdb's copy carries only in-frame clones and drops some. The sample records 99,000 or so clones, nearly 90% being singletons. The specimen was peripheral blood, collected on day 0 of AZD1222 vaccination. These receptors were taken from an adult in good health. The CDR3 runs from the conserved cysteine through the conserved F or W. A D gene is named only where the DNA matches it firmly. Rows give clone size only sometimes, using once, few, many, or a class for an expanded clone.

-	TRBV10-1	-	TRBJ2-7	CASSGTPSYEQYF	TGCGCCAGCAGCGGGACTCCCTCCTACGAGCAGTACTTC
-	TRBV7-2	-	TRBJ2-7	CASTWGEQYF	TGTGCCAGCACTTGGGGAGAGCAGTACTTC
-	TRBV29-1	-	TRBJ1-2	CSDVSPPGTYGYTF	TGCAGCGACGTGAGCCCCCCGGGGACCTATGGCTACACCTTC
-	TRBV7-2	TRBD2	TRBJ2-4	CASSLPGGNIQYF	TGTGCCAGCAGCTTACCGGGGGGAAACATTCAGTACTTC
-	TRBV5-6	-	TRBJ1-2	CASSLARMAGAPNYGYTF	TGTGCCAGCAGCTTGGCTAGGATGGCGGGAGCCCCTAACTATGGCTACACCTTC
-	TRBV7-2	TRBD1	TRBJ1-2	CASSAVTGGDGYTF	TGTGCCAGCAGCGCGGTCACAGGGGGCGATGGCTACACCTTC
few	TRBV18	TRBD1	TRBJ1-5	CASSQSTGEGPQHF	TGTGCCAGCTCACAGTCTACAGGGGAAGGGCCCCAGCATTTT
-	TRBV18	-	TRBJ2-3	CASSPSVDTQYF	TGTGCCAGCTCACCATCTGTAGATACGCAGTATTTT
-	TRBV3-1/TRBV3-2	-	TRBJ1-4	CASSQVSGQIHIPDLTNEKLFF	TGTGCCAGCAGCCAAGTCTCGGGCCAGATCCACATACCCGACTTAACTAATGAAAAACTGTTTTTT
-	TRBV5-6	TRBD2	TRBJ2-2	CASSLLSGRMAGELFF	TGTGCCAGCAGCTTGCTGAGCGGGAGGATGGCCGGGGAGCTGTTTTTT
-	TRBV6-5	-	TRBJ2-3	CASSQEGGSTDTQYF	TGTGCCAGCAGCCAAGAGGGGGGCTCGACAGATACGCAGTATTTT
-	TRBV3-1/TRBV3-2	TRBD1	TRBJ1-3	CASSHRTGTGIRNTIYF	TGTGCCAGCAGCCATCGTACCGGGACAGGGATAAGAAACACCATATATTTT
-	TRBV2	TRBD2	TRBJ2-3	CASRSGADTQYF	TGTGCCAGCAGGAGCGGGGCAGATACGCAGTATTTT
few	TRBV4-1	TRBD1	TRBJ1-2	CASSQVGPGQSYGYTF	TGCGCCAGCAGCCAAGTAGGGCCGGGACAGTCCTATGGCTACACCTTC
-	TRBV18	-	TRBJ2-1	CASSPGSSYNEQFF	TGTGCCAGCTCACCGGGCTCCTCCTACAATGAGCAGTTCTTC
-	TRBV18	-	TRBJ1-3	CASSPPSWDTIYF	TGTGCCAGCTCACCACCTAGCTGGGACACCATATATTTT
-	TRBV7-3	-	TRBJ2-1	CASSWQGSSYNEQFF	TGTGCCAGCAGCTGGCAGGGGAGCTCCTACAATGAGCAGTTCTTC
-	TRBV4-2	TRBD1	TRBJ1-5	CASSREGQGNQPQHF	TGTGCCAGCAGCCGAGAGGGACAGGGCAATCAGCCCCAGCATTTT
-	TRBV25-1	TRBD1	TRBJ1-2	CASSGNRGLGASHGYTF	TGTGCCAGCAGTGGAAACAGGGGTTTGGGGGCCTCTCATGGCTACACCTTC
-	TRBV4-1	TRBD2	TRBJ2-3	CASTMIFSGGLTSTDTQYF	TGCGCCAGCACCATGATCTTCAGCGGGGGGTTAACTAGCACAGATACGCAGTATTTT
-	TRBV19	TRBD1	TRBJ1-5	CATHSGTGGLSMHQPQHF	TGTGCCACTCACTCCGGGACAGGGGGTTTGTCGATGCATCAGCCCCAGCATTTT
-	TRBV18	-	TRBJ1-2	CASSPSSGYTF	TGTGCCAGCTCGCCCAGCTCTGGCTACACCTTC
-	TRBV5-1	TRBD1	TRBJ2-3	CASSHGPTGGRDTQYF	TGCGCCAGCAGCCATGGTCCTACAGGGGGCCGAGATACGCAGTATTTT